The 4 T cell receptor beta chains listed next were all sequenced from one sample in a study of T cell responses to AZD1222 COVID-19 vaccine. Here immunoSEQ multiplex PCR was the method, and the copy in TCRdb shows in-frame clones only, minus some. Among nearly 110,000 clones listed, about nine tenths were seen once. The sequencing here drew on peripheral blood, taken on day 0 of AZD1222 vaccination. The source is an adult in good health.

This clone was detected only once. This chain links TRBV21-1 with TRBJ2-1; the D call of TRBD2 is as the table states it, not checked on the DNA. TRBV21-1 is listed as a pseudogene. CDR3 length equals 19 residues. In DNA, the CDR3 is TGTGCCAGCAGCAAAGGAGGGTCGCAGGCTAGGCCCGGTCTAAATGAGCAGTTCTTC. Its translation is CASSKGGSQARPGLNEQFF.

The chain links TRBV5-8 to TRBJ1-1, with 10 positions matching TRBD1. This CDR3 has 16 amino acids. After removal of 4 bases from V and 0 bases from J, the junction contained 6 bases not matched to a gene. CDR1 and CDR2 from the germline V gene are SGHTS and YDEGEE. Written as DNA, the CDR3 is TGTGCCAGCAGCACAGACAGGGGGCCCGTGAACACTGAAGCTTTCTTT. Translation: CASSTDRGPVNTEAFF.

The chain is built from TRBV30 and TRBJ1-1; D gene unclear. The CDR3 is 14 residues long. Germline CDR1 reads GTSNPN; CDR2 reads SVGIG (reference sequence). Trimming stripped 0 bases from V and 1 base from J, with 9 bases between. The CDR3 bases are TGTGCCTGGAGTGTCCGGGGTGGGAACACTGAAGCTTTCTTT. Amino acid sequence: CAWSVRGGNTEAFF.

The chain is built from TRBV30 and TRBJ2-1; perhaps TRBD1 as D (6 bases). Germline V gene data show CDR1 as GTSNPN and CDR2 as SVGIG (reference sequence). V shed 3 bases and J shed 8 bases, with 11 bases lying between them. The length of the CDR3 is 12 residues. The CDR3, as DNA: TGTGCCTGGAGGAGGGGGTTCGATGAGCAGTTCTTC. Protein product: CAWRRGFDEQFF.